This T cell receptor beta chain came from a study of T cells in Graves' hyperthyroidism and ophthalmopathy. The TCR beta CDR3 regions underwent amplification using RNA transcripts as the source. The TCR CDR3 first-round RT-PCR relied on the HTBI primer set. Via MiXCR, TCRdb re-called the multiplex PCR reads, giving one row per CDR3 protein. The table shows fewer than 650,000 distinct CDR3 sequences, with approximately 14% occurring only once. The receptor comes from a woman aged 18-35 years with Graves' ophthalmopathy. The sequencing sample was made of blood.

CDR3 amino acids: CASSYSMRTEAFF. In DNA, the CDR3 is TGTGCCAGCAGTTACTCGATGAGGACTGAAGCTTTCTTT. The chain carries TRBV6-5 and TRBJ1-1; D is unclear. Germline-derived CDR1 and CDR2 are MNHEY and SVGAGI. The CDR3 has 13 amino acids. Trimming removed 0 bases from V and 5 bases from J, with 7 bases in between.